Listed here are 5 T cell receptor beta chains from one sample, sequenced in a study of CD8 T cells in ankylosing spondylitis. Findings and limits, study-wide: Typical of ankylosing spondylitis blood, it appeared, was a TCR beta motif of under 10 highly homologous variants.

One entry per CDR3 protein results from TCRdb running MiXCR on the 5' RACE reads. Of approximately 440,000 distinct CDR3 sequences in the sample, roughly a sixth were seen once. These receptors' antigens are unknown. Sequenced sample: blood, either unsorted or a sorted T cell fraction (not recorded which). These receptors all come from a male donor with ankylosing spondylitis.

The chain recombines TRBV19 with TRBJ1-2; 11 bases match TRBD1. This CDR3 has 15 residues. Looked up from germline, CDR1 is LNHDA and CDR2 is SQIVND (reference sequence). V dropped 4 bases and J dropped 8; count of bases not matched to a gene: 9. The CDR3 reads CASSTNGQGARGYTF. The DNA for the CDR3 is TGTGCCAGTAGTACAAACGGACAGGGGGCACGCGGCTACACCTTC.

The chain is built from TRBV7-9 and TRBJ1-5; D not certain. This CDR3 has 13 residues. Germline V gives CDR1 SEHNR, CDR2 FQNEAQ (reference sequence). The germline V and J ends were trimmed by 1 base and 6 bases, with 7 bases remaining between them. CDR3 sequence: CASSLEEGQPQHF. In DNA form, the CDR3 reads TGTGCCAGCAGCTTAGAAGAGGGTCAGCCCCAGCATTTT.

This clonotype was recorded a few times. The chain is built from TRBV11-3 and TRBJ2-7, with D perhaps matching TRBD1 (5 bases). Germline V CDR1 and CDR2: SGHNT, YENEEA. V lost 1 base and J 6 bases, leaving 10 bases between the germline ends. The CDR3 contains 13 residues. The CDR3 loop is CASSLGRAREQYF. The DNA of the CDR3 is TGTGCCAGCAGCTTAGGCAGGGCGCGCGAGCAGTACTTC.

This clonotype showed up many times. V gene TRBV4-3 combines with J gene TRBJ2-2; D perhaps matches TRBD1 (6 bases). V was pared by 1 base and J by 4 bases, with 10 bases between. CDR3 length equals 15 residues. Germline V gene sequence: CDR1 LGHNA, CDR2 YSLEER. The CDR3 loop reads CASSQGDTLTGELFF. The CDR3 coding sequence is TGCGCCAGCAGCCAAGGGGACACACTCACCGGGGAGCTGTTTTTT.

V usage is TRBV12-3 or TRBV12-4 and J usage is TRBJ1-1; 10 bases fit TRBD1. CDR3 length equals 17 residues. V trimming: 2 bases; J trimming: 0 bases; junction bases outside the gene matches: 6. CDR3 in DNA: TGTGCCAGCAGTTTATCGGGACAGGGGCCCGTGAACACTGAAGCTTTCTTT. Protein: CASSLSGQGPVNTEAFF.